These 18 T cell receptor beta chains share one sample of origin, sequenced in a study of T cell responses to AZD1222 COVID-19 vaccine. TCRdb's table, derived via immunoSEQ multiplex PCR, lists solely in-frame clones and lacks some. The sample holds about 160,000 clones, approximately 91% seen once. The input for sequencing was peripheral blood, taken on day 0 of AZD1222 vaccination. These receptors all come from an adult in good health.

In nucleotides, the CDR3 is TGTGCCAGCAGCTTGAGCGGCGGGAGTAGCGATGAGCAGTTCTTC. Translating gives CASSLSGGSSDEQFF. The J gene is TRBJ2-1, the V gene TRBV5-4, with 7 bases fitting TRBD2. This CDR3 is 15 amino acids long. Germline V lookup: CDR1 SGHNT, CDR2 YYREEE (reference sequence). The ends lost 1 base at V and 8 bases at J; junction bases unmatched: 9.

This clone was counted once. This chain links TRBV6-2 or TRBV6-3 with TRBJ2-3; TRBD2 is a possible D gene (5 bases). Germline-derived CDR1 and CDR2 are MNHEY and SVGEGT. The CDR3 has 14 amino acids. The V end lost 5 bases, the J end lost 8 bases, and 17 bases lay between the germline ends. CDR3 nucleotides: TGTGCCAGCAGTATAGAAAGGTTGGCGGGTACGCAGTATTTT. It codes for CASSIERLAGTQYF.

The rearrangement links TRBV6-2 or TRBV6-3 to TRBJ1-1, with D uncertain. The CDR3 runs 12 residues. V lost 0 bases and J 4 bases, leaving 3 bases between the germline ends. Germline CDR1 reads MNHEY; CDR2 reads SVGEGT. The CDR3 loop reads CASSYSSTEAFF. The CDR3, as DNA: TGTGCCAGCAGTTACTCCTCCACTGAAGCTTTCTTT.

This chain connects TRBV28 to TRBJ2-1; D is unclear. The V end was cut by 6 bases, the J end by 7 bases, with 16 bases between. The CDR3 has 14 amino acids. Per germline, CDR1 MDHEN and CDR2 SYDVKM. Written as DNA, the CDR3 is TGTGCCAGCAGCCTTCGTCAAGTCGGGAATGAGCAGTTCTTC. It yields the protein CASSLRQVGNEQFF.

The gene calls are TRBV7-2 and TRBJ1-3; possibly TRBD1 for D (6 bases). Germline V gene sequence: CDR1 SGHTA, CDR2 FQGNSA. V was shortened by 5 bases and J by 11 bases, with 16 bases between the two germline ends. The CDR3 consists of 13 residues. The CDR3 reads CASSARQDAAIYF. Written as DNA, the CDR3 is TGTGCCAGCAGCGCTCGACAGGACGCGGCCATATATTTT.

The rearrangement joins TRBV7-9 to TRBJ1-1; D not resolved. The CDR3 contains 13 residues. Between the trimmed V and J ends, which lost 1 base and 11 bases, there was a span of 14 bases. The V gene's germline CDR1 is SEHNR and CDR2 FQNEAQ (reference sequence). CDR3 bases: TGTGCCAGCAGCTTAGTTGGAGGGCCTTCGGCTTTCTTT. Its translation is CASSLVGGPSAFF.

The rearrangement links TRBV6-5 to TRBJ1-4; D unclear. V lost 6 bases and J lost 6, with 11 bases in between. The CDR3 has 13 amino acids. Germline assignment: CDR1 MNHEY and CDR2 SVGAGI. The CDR3 region has the DNA TGTGCCAGCAGCTTTTCCCCCGATGAAAAACTGTTTTTT. Encoded protein: CASSFSPDEKLFF.

V and J are TRBV29-1 and TRBJ2-7; the match to TRBD1 covers 10 bases. Losses at the gene ends were 1 base for V and 6 bases for J; bases not matched to a gene: 6. Germline CDR1 and CDR2: SQVTM and ANQGSEA. There are 14 residues in the CDR3. The CDR3 loop reads CSVEVGQGVGEQYF. CDR3 nucleotide sequence: TGCAGCGTTGAAGTTGGACAGGGGGTCGGCGAGCAGTACTTC.

The chain recombines TRBV7-2 with TRBJ2-7; TRBD1 matches 9 bases. V was clipped by 6 bases and J by 3 bases; unmatched bases: 12. The length of the CDR3 is 16 residues. Germline CDR1 and CDR2: SGHTA and FQGNSA. The chain's CDR3 is CASRDLGGTGFYEQYF. In nucleotides, the CDR3 is TGTGCCAGCAGAGATCTCGGGGGGACAGGGTTCTACGAGCAGTACTTC.

This sequence joins TRBV29-1 and TRBJ2-3; D ambiguous. Germline CDR1 is SQVTM and CDR2 is ANQGSEA. Trimming shortened V by 7 bases and J by 1 base, and 15 bases separated the two germline ends. The CDR3 covers 14 residues. The CDR3 reads CSAMMAQGTDTQYF. For the CDR3, the DNA is TGCAGCGCCATGATGGCGCAGGGCACAGATACGCAGTATTTT.

V usage is TRBV5-4 and J usage is TRBJ1-2, with D possibly TRBD1 on 6 matching bases. V gave up 0 bases and J gave up 8 bases, with 11 bases separating them. Looked up from germline, CDR1 is SGHNT and CDR2 is YYREEE (reference sequence). The CDR3 contains 13 residues. CDR3 sequence: CASSLATGSGYTF. The CDR3 nucleotides read TGTGCCAGCAGCTTGGCGACAGGTTCCGGCTACACCTTC.

V is TRBV19 and J is TRBJ1-1; tentatively, D is TRBD1 (5 bases). Germline assignment: CDR1 LNHDA and CDR2 SQIVND (reference sequence). The CDR3 length is 17 residues. Trimming left V 4 bases short and J 2 bases short, with 20 bases between. In DNA form, the CDR3 reads TGTGCCAGTAGTACTCGTCCGACGGGGGGGACTAACACTGAAGCTTTCTTT. It specifies CASSTRPTGGTNTEAFF.

This chain links TRBV3-1 (or the pseudogene TRBV3-2) with TRBJ1-2; D possibly corresponds to TRBD1 (5 bases). The CDR3 is 14 residues long. Between the trimmed V and J ends, which lost 3 bases and 8 bases, there was a span of 16 bases. Per the germline V gene, CDR1 is LGHDT and CDR2 is YNNKEL (reference sequence). The CDR3 DNA reads TGTGCCAGCAGCCATGCCGGGGCTCCTGGGGGCTACACCTTC. It is translated as CASSHAGAPGGYTF.

The chain joins TRBV7-8 to TRBJ1-6; D not resolved. The V end lost 1 base, the J end lost 15 bases, and 16 bases lay between the germline ends. The CDR3 contains 14 residues. Germline CDR1 is SGHVS and CDR2 is FQNEAQ. The CDR3 loop is CASSLEESRTILHF. The DNA for the CDR3 is TGTGCCAGCAGCTTAGAGGAATCCAGGACCATCCTCCACTTT.

The gene calls are TRBV7-9 and TRBJ1-5; TRBD1 matches 12 bases. The CDR3 consists of 15 residues. Germline V gene lookup returns CDR1 SEHNR and CDR2 FQNEAQ (reference sequence). The V gene end was trimmed by 1 base and the J gene end by 6 bases; junction bases not matched to a gene: 1. The CDR3: CASSLGDRGLQPQHF. CDR3 nucleotide sequence: TGTGCCAGCAGCTTAGGGGACAGGGGGCTTCAGCCCCAGCATTTT.

This chain uses TRBV27 with TRBJ2-7; weak D call: TRBD1 (6 bases). Trimming shortened V by 5 bases and J by 3 bases, and 11 bases separated the two germline ends. The CDR3 sequence is 13 residues long. The germline gives CDR1 MNHEY, CDR2 SMNVEV (reference sequence). CDR3 DNA sequence: TGTGCCAGCAGTCGGACAGTCAGCTACGAGCAGTACTTC. Protein sequence: CASSRTVSYEQYF.

The rearrangement joins TRBV4-3 to TRBJ1-1, with 8 nucleotides matching TRBD1. Trimming at V came to 2 bases and at J to 6 bases, leaving 5 bases not matched to a gene. This CDR3 has 14 residues. Germline lookup yields CDR1 LGHNA and CDR2 YSLEER. The chain's CDR3 is CASSQQGAFSEAFF. CDR3 sequence (DNA): TGCGCCAGCAGCCAACAGGGGGCTTTTTCTGAAGCTTTCTTT.

The chain employs TRBV27 and TRBJ1-2, with D possibly being TRBD1 (5 bases). The length of the CDR3 is 16 residues. V lost 0 bases and J lost 3, with 14 bases in between. The germline V gene encodes CDR1 MNHEY and CDR2 SMNVEV (reference sequence). The CDR3 DNA reads as TGTGCCAGCAGTTTATCCCTTGTTGGGGGAGACTATGGCTACACCTTC. It translates to CASSLSLVGGDYGYTF.